This T cell receptor (beta chain) was obtained from a study of tumor and adjacent non-tumor tissue in lung cancer. This clonotype occurred many times. A modified ARM-PCR protocol with three rounds of nested PCR amplified TCRbeta. TCRdb recomputed calls from the multiplex PCR reads with MiXCR, one row per CDR3 protein. The table records 91,000 or so distinct CDR3 sequences, approximately 65% of them present only once. This sample's RNA came from whole unsorted tissue. This CDR3 contains 13 residues. Trimming took 7 bases from V and 4 from J; bases not matched to a gene: 5. Germline V gene lookup returns CDR1 SQVTM and CDR2 ANQGSEA.

V is TRBV29-1 and J is TRBJ2-3; 10 nucleotides line up with TRBD1. Sequencing used lung tumor tissue. The sequence derives from a man in his sixties with non-small cell lung cancer. CDR3 sequence: CSERQGAADTQYF. The CDR3 DNA reads TGCAGCGAAAGACAGGGGGCGGCAGATACGCAGTATTTT.